This T cell receptor beta chain was captured in a study of blood T cell repertoires in COVID-19 (TCRdb year 2020). At the level of the whole study: Samples from collaborators originated in the United States, Italy and Spain and spanned both the acute and convalescent phases of COVID-19. Where HLA class I and class II types were available, the types were taken from metadata supplied by the sample provider, not from assay-based typing. Sample metadata almost always included a de-identified subject ID, COVID-19 status, age in years and sex. Samples came from the ongoing ImmuneRACE study (first 160 participants) plus 1,254 subjects from 6 global collaborators. The dataset comprised deeply sampled blood TCRbeta repertoires from subjects exposed to, actively infected with, or recovered from COVID-19. A freely available public database, intended as a resource for researchers studying the immune response to SARS-CoV-2, is where the repertoires were released. The prospective study material was composed of cDNA or gDNA derived from T cells, B-cell-depleted T cells, or PBMCs. Summary of the overall study and its limitations: The quantity of clinical and demographic metadata differed by source and by participant and was supplied without curation.

The CDR3 has 20 amino acids, counting the end cysteine and phenylalanine. The sequence is cut down to CDR3 DNA, 60 bases in frame from base 1. Trimming accounts for 1 base at V and 1 base at J, while the number of junction bases matched to no gene is 15. In the germline V gene, CDR1 corresponds to SGHRS and CDR2 to YFSETQ. Whole blood was collected in K2EDTA tubes by collaborating institutions according to the institutions' own protocols. For TCRbeta analysis, collaborators shipped samples in one of three forms: frozen whole blood, isolated PBMCs, or DNA extracted from either of those sample types. In regard to this clone: Its antigen is currently not known. Per-base qualities were not stored, and no clone one base away is much larger.

TCRbeta CDR3 regions were amplified from genomic DNA using the immunoSEQ Assay, a bias-controlled multiplex PCR. The paper's processing steps were these. Within the assay, amplification of reference gene primers was used to estimate how many nucleated cells each sample contained. Sequence reads were collapsed and filtered to measure the absolute abundance of every unique TCRbeta CDR3 rearrangement. For each sample, productive Simpson clonality was calculated by taking the square root of Simpson's diversity index across productive rearrangements. Here the immuneACCESS table is served through TCRdb, limited to in-frame sequences with V and J called. Missing clones are a known gap in these copies; in checked studies unresolved V genes cover under half, and the rest lacks a known reason. The V and J calls and the clone size are those of that table, but D and trimming were determined from the DNA. The sample table holds 100,000 or so clones, of which more than 85% were seen once. The leading ten clones occupy less than 4.5% of the sample.

Recombination connected TRBV5-1 to TRBJ2-3; TRBD2 matches 10 bases in the middle. The source of this sequence is a man aged 18 to 30 with acute or convalescent COVID-19. The material sequenced was peripheral blood. CDR3 sequence: CASSLPGKGTSASGTDTQYF. The DNA sequence follows: TGCGCCAGCAGCTTGCCAGGAAAAGGGACTAGCGCCTCTGGCACAGATACGCAGTATTTT.